The entry below gives a single T cell receptor (beta chain) sequence along with its context. TCRdb's table, derived via immunoSEQ multiplex PCR, lists solely in-frame clones and lacks some. The sample contains some 29,000 clones, around 90% of which appear only once. This sample is drawn from a study of T cells in tuberculosis. Germline loops: CDR1 SGDLS, CDR2 YYNGEE. The CDR3 loop spans 16 amino acids. V was clipped by 2 bases and J by 2 bases; unmatched bases: 6. This sequence originates from a donor under 30 with latent tuberculosis or without tuberculosis infection. Material: PBMCs. The J gene is TRBJ2-3, the V gene TRBV9; 9 nucleotides line up with TRBD1. The DNA for the CDR3 is TGTGCCAGCAGCGTGGGGACAGGGAAAAACACAGATACGCAGTATTTT. Encoded protein: CASSVGTGKNTDTQYF.